Below, one T cell receptor beta chain is given with its context. This sample was taken from a study of T cells after yellow fever vaccination. Study outcomes and limitations: Post-booster reappearance was seen for most primary-vaccination clones (around 96% CD4, 75% to 90% CD8). Though it reached lower strength, the secondary response hit its peak faster, day 5 versus 15. It was a small share of clonotypes that appeared in both CD4 and CD8 compartments.

This CDR3 region has 15 residues. V dropped 8 bases and J dropped 0 bases, with 14 bases sitting between them. Germline V gene data show CDR1 as MNHEY and CDR2 as SMNVEV (reference sequence). TCRdb reanalysed the 5' RACE reads using MiXCR and keeps one entry per CDR3 protein. The sample has 96,000 or so distinct CDR3 sequences; approximately 8.4% are singletons. The source was CD8+ T cells not binding an NS4B(214-222) dextramer, sorted from PBMCs, collected more than 14 days after the first yellow fever vaccination. The chain links TRBV27 to TRBJ2-1, with D unresolved. The receptor was derived from a man between 18 and 29 years old who received the YFV17D yellow fever vaccine. CDR3 protein: CASGPHGSSYNEQFF. CDR3 sequence (DNA): TGTGCCAGCGGCCCCCACGGTAGCTCCTACAATGAGCAGTTCTTC.